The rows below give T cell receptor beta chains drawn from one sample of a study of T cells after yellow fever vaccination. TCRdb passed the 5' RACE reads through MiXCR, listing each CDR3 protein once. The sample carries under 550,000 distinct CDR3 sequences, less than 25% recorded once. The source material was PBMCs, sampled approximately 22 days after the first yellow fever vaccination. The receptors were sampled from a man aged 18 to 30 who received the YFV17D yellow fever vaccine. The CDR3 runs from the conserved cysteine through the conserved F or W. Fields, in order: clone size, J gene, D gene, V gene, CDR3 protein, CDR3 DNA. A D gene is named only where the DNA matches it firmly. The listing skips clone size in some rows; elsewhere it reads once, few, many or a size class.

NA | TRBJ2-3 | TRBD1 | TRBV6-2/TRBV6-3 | CASSFMDRGGHTQYF | TGTGCCAGCAGTTTTATGGACAGGGGAGGTCATACGCAGTATTTT
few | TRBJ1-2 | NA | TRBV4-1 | CASSQTQGAIGYTF | TGCGCCAGCAGCCAGACACAGGGCGCGATAGGCTACACCTTC
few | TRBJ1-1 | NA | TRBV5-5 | CASSLAPQNTEAFF | TGTGCCAGCAGCTTGGCTCCACAGAACACTGAAGCTTTCTTT
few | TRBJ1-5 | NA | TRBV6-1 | CASSLPGRLNQPQHF | TGTGCCAGCAGTCTCCCGGGACGGCTAAATCAGCCCCAGCATTTT
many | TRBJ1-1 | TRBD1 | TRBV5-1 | CASSLAGQGKYPEAFF | TGCGCCAGCAGCTTGGCCGGACAGGGGAAGTATCCTGAAGCTTTCTTT
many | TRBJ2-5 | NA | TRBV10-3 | CAIAPDPGSRETQYF | TGTGCCATCGCACCTGATCCGGGCTCTCGGGAGACCCAGTACTTC
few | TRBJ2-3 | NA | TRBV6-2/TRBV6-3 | CASSYSVYTDTQYF | TGTGCCAGCAGTTACTCGGTTTACACAGATACGCAGTATTTT
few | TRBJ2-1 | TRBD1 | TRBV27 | CASSTTGTHNEQFF | TGTGCCAGCAGTACGACAGGGACCCACAATGAGCAGTTCTTC
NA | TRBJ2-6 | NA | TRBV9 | CASSATALSGANVLTF | TGTGCCAGCAGCGCAACAGCTCTCTCTGGGGCCAACGTCCTGACTTTC
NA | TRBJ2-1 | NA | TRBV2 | CASQPYNEQFF | TGTGCCAGCCAGCCCTACAATGAGCAGTTCTTC
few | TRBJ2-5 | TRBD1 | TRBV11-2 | CASRSNRGRETQYF | TGTGCCAGCAGGTCGAACAGGGGGAGGGAGACCCAGTACTTC
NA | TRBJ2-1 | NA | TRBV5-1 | CASSLDSSLLGEQFF | TGCGCCAGCAGCTTAGACAGCTCTCTCCTTGGTGAGCAGTTCTTC
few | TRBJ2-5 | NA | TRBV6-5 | CASRAQGETQYF | TGTGCCTCCAGGGCCCAGGGGGAGACCCAGTACTTC
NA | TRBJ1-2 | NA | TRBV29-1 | CSVPASNYGYTF | TGCAGCGTACCGGCCTCTAACTATGGCTACACCTTC
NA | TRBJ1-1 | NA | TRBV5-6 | CASSLGTGGEAFF | TGTGCCAGCAGCTTGGGGACGGGTGGTGAAGCTTTCTTT
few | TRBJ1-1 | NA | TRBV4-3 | CASSLRPRNTEAFF | TGCGCCAGCAGCCTACGCCCCAGGAACACTGAAGCTTTCTTT
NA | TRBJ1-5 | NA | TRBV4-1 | CASSQDSIRGYGNQPQHF | TGCGCCAGCAGCCAAGACAGTATCAGGGGCTATGGCAATCAGCCCCAGCATTTT
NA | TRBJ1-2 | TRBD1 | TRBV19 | CASSPDRALYGYTF | TGTGCCAGTAGTCCGGACAGGGCCCTCTATGGCTACACCTTC
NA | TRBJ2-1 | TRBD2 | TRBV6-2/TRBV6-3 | CASSYYASGGLRQFF | TGTGCCAGCAGTTACTATGCTAGCGGGGGTCTGAGGCAGTTCTTC
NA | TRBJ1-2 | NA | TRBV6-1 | CASSDSEVRGYLPNYGYTF | TGTGCCAGCAGTGACAGCGAGGTGAGGGGATACCTGCCTAACTATGGCTACACCTTC
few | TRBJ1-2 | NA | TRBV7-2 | CARAQGSNYGYTF | TGTGCCCGCGCCCAGGGCTCTAACTATGGCTACACCTTC
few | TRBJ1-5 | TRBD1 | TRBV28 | CASSTGQFRQPQHF | TGTGCCAGCAGTACGGGACAGTTTCGTCAGCCCCAGCATTTT
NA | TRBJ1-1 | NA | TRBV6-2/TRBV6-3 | CASSYTDGSQAFF | TGTGCCAGCAGTTACACCGACGGGAGTCAAGCTTTCTTT
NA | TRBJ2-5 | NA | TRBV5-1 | CASSPSGRIQETQYF | TGCGCCAGCAGCCCGTCGGGGCGAATTCAAGAGACCCAGTACTTC
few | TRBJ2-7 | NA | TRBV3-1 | CASSQDPRVFYEQYF | TGTGCCAGCAGCCAAGACCCCAGGGTTTTCTACGAGCAGTACTTC
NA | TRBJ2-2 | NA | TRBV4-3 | CASTQTDGTGELFF | TGCGCCAGCACCCAAACGGACGGCACCGGGGAGCTGTTTTTT
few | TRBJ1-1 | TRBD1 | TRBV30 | CAWDQGGNTEAFF | TGTGCCTGGGACCAGGGGGGGAACACTGAAGCTTTCTTT
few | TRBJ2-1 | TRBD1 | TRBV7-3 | CASSLDRGPYNEQFF | TGTGCCAGCAGCTTAGACAGGGGCCCCTACAATGAGCAGTTCTTC
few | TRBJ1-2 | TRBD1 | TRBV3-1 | CASSQAPNTGTANYGYTF | TGTGCCAGCAGCCAAGCCCCCAATACCGGGACAGCTAACTATGGCTACACCTTC
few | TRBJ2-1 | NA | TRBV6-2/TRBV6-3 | CASSPRGPSYNEQFF | TGTGCCAGCAGTCCCAGGGGCCCCTCCTACAATGAGCAGTTCTTC
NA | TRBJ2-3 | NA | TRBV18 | CASSPRQVRGDTQYF | TGTGCCAGCTCACCTCGACAGGTTAGAGGAGATACGCAGTATTTT
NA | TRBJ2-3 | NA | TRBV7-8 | CASSSDFRERRITDTQYF | TGTGCCAGCAGCTCCGACTTCCGAGAGCGGAGGATCACAGATACGCAGTATTTT
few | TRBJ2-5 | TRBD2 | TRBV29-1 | CSVVVAGGGETQYF | TGCAGCGTAGTCGTGGCGGGGGGAGGAGAGACCCAGTACTTC
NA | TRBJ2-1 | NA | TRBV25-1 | CASTPGRSSYNEQFF | TGTGCCAGCACTCCCGGTCGCAGCTCCTACAATGAGCAGTTCTTC
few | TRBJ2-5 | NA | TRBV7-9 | CASSFFRLGPARETQYF | TGTGCCAGCAGCTTTTTTAGGCTGGGACCCGCACGAGAGACCCAGTACTTC
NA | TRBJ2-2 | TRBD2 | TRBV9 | CASSVGLAGGVNTGELFF | TGTGCCAGCAGCGTAGGGCTAGCGGGGGGAGTGAACACCGGGGAGCTGTTTTTT
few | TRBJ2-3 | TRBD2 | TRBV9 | CASSASGGTQYF | TGTGCCAGCAGCGCTAGCGGGGGTACGCAGTATTTT
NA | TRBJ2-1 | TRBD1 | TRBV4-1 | CATRTGEKSSYNEQFF | TGCGCCACCCGGACAGGCGAGAAGAGTTCCTACAATGAGCAGTTCTTC
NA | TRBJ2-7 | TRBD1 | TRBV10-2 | CASSPGTGGGSYEQYF | TGCGCCAGCAGTCCCGGGACAGGGGGCGGCTCCTACGAGCAGTACTTC
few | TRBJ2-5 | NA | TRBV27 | CASSLWAGEYQETQYF | TGTGCCAGCAGTTTATGGGCGGGCGAGTACCAAGAGACCCAGTACTTC
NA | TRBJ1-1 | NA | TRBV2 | CASSVRGLAATEAFF | TGTGCCAGCAGTGTACGGGGGCTAGCAGCCACTGAAGCTTTCTTT
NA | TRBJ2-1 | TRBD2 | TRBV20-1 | CSARDNRASGGREQFF | TGCAGTGCTAGAGATAACAGGGCTAGCGGGGGTCGGGAGCAGTTCTTC
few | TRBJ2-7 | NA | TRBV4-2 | CASSQDHGRSADEQYF | TGTGCCAGCAGCCAAGATCATGGGAGGTCCGCGGACGAGCAGTACTTC
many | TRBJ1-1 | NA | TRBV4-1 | CASSQVAGRAFF | TGCGCCAGCAGCCAAGTGGCAGGGAGGGCTTTCTTT
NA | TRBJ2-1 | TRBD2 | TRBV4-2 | CASSQGTSGDTSYNEQFF | TGTGCCAGCAGCCAAGGGACTAGCGGGGATACCTCCTACAATGAGCAGTTCTTC
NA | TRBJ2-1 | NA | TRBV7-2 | CASSLRGKVEQFF | TGTGCCAGCAGCTTACGGGGTAAGGTTGAGCAGTTCTTC
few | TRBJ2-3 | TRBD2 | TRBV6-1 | CASSPTSGGVDTQYF | TGTGCCAGCAGCCCTACTAGCGGGGGGGTAGATACGCAGTATTTT